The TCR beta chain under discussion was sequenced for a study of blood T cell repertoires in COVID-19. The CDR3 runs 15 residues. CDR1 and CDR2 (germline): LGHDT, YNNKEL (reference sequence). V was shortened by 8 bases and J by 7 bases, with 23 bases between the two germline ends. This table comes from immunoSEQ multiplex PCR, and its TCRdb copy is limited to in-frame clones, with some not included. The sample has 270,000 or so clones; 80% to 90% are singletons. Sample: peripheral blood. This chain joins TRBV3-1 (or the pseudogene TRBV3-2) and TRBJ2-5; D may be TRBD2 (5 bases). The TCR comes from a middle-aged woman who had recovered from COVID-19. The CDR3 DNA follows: TGTGCCAGCTCCAGACGTCGGGGTTACTCGAGGACCCAGTACTTC. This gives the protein CASSRRRGYSRTQYF.